Below are 8 T cell receptor beta chains sequenced from a single sample in a study of graft-versus-host responses after intestinal transplantation. The data were produced by immunoSEQ multiplex PCR, yet TCRdb's version contains in-frame clones alone and is incomplete. The top ten clones hold approximately 6% of a sample with roughly 46,000 clones, over 80% of them seen once. The starting material was PBMCs, obtained around 820 days after a first intestinal transplant, on the day of a second. The source of these receptors is a human patient who received an intestinal transplant, so some T cells may come from the graft donor.

This clone has a single count. This chain links TRBV7-6 with TRBJ2-1; TRBD2 aligns across 9 bases. The junction had 4 bases not matched to a gene; V was cut back by 5 bases and J by 2 bases. The CDR3 loop spans 15 amino acids. Germline CDR1 SGHVS, CDR2 FNYEAQ. Here the CDR3 reads CASSGGTSPYNEQFF. As DNA, the CDR3 is TGTGCCAGCAGCGGCGGGACTAGCCCCTACAATGAGCAGTTCTTC.

This clone turned up a few times. DNA for the CDR3: TGTGCCATCAACAGGGGGCAAGGGGACGAGCAGTACTTC. Translation: CAINRGQGDEQYF. This chain connects TRBV10-3 to TRBJ2-7; 9 bases fit TRBD1. V lost 7 bases and J lost 5; bases outside the gene matches: 6. The V gene's germline CDR1 is ENHRY and CDR2 SYGVKD. The CDR3 extends over 13 amino acids.

The CDR3 coding sequence is TGTGCCAGCAGTGACCAGTATGGCTACACCTTC. This gives the protein CASSDQYGYTF. This chain joins TRBV25-1 and TRBJ1-2; D gene ambiguous. This CDR3 has 11 residues. The ends were cut back, 3 bases at V and 5 bases at J, with 4 bases in the middle. In germline, CDR1 is MGHDK, CDR2 SYGVNS.

The chain has TRBV6-6 and TRBJ1-1; D is undetermined. This CDR3 is 11 amino acids long. Germline V gives CDR1 MNHNY, CDR2 SVGAGI (reference sequence). The V end was cut by 8 bases, the J end by 5 bases, with 9 bases between. CDR3 protein: CASLTGTEAFF. DNA for the CDR3: TGTGCCAGCCTTACCGGGACTGAAGCTTTCTTT.

V gene TRBV5-1 combines with J gene TRBJ2-5; D is uncertain. Germline V gene data show CDR1 as SGHRS and CDR2 as YFSETQ. This CDR3 has 13 amino acids. V gave up 5 bases and J gave up 4 bases, with 12 bases separating them. The CDR3 DNA follows: TGCGCCAGCAGTTTACGGTTGCCAGAGACCCAGTACTTC. This codes for CASSLRLPETQYF. The variable domain in full, with the rest retrieved from reference TRBV5-1 and TRBJ2-5, is KAGVTQTPRYLIKTRGQQVTLSCSPISGHRSVSWYQQTPGQGLQFLFEYFSETQRNKGNFPGRFSGRQFSNSRSEMNVSTLELGDSALYLCASSLRLPETQYFGPGTRLLVL.

This sequence joins TRBV6-1 and TRBJ1-2; D not certain. Germline CDR1 reads MNHNS; CDR2 reads SASEGT. The germline V and J ends were trimmed by 7 bases and 4 bases, with 16 bases remaining between them. The CDR3 spans 14 residues. In nucleotides, the CDR3 is TGTGCCAGCAACCCCGCGGCAGGTGGCTATGGCTACACCTTC. This gives the protein CASNPAAGGYGYTF.

The CDR3 loop reads CASKGQRLIDEQFF. The CDR3, as DNA: TGTGCCAGCAAGGGACAGAGGTTAATCGATGAGCAGTTCTTC. The chain is built from TRBV6-1 and TRBJ2-1, with TRBD1 matching 7 bases. The CDR3 runs 14 residues. The germline CDR1 and CDR2 sequences are MNHNS and SASEGT. V trimming: 7 bases; J trimming: 8 bases; junction bases outside the gene matches: 11.

The rearrangement uses TRBV6-1 and TRBJ1-5; TRBD1 might be the D (5 bases). Germline loops: CDR1 MNHNS, CDR2 SASEGT. Trimming stripped 1 base from V and 0 bases from J, with 19 bases between. CDR3 length: 19 amino acids. The CDR3 is CASSEGPGRRSFSNQPQHF. For the CDR3, the DNA is TGTGCCAGCAGTGAAGGGCCGGGGCGCAGGTCTTTTAGCAATCAGCCCCAGCATTTT.